Here is one TCR beta chain with its context. What it recognizes is unknown. The record originates from a study of PD-1 blockade in classical Hodgkin lymphoma. Study-wide results and caveats: Prior to therapy, complete responders displayed diversity much like that of newly diagnosed patients.

Every single patient, without exception, relapsed after autologous stem cell transplantation, and brentuximab vedotin exposure varied. Profiling relied on immunoSEQ multiplex PCR, and the TCRdb table lists in-frame clones only, not all of them. The sample contains approximately 79,000 clones, around 90% of which appear only once. With V trimmed by 3 bases and J by 1 base, 8 bases remained unmatched. From germline, CDR1 is GTSNPN and CDR2 SVGIG (reference sequence). The CDR3 runs 16 residues. Material: peripheral blood mononuclear cells (PBMCs), obtained before the second cycle of nivolumab. The receptor was isolated from a human donor with classical Hodgkin lymphoma. The rearrangement links TRBV30 to TRBJ2-5; TRBD2 matches at 10 bases. DNA of the CDR3: TGTGCCTGGAGCGCAGGAGCGGGAGGGCCCCAAGAGACCCAGTACTTC. Translation gives CAWSAGAGGPQETQYF.